Shown below are 26 T cell receptor beta chains from a single sample sequenced in a study of CD8 T cells in ankylosing spondylitis. MiXCR was run by TCRdb on the 5' RACE reads, yielding one entry per CDR3 protein. Among approximately 300,000 distinct CDR3 sequences listed, roughly 20% were seen once. Input material: blood, either unsorted or a sorted T cell fraction (not recorded which). These receptors were collected from a male donor with ankylosing spondylitis or in good health (not recorded which).

This clonotype was detected a few times. CDR3 residues: CASSRQGRGPDTQYF. The CDR3 nucleotides are TGTGCCAGCAGTAGACAGGGGAGGGGACCAGATACGCAGTATTTT. The chain combines TRBV6-1 with TRBJ2-3, with D possibly matching TRBD1 (8 bases). The germline gives CDR1 MNHNS, CDR2 SASEGT. CDR3 length equals 15 residues. V was shortened by 5 bases and J by 4 bases, with 16 bases between the two germline ends.

The rearrangement links TRBV7-7 to TRBJ2-5; D call uncertain. Trimming left V 4 bases short and J 2 bases short, with 11 bases between. Germline V CDR1 and CDR2: SSHAT, FNYEAQ (reference sequence). This CDR3 region has 14 residues. The CDR3 spells CASSSQDLQETQYF. CDR3 coding DNA: TGTGCCAGCAGCTCCCAGGACCTTCAAGAGACCCAGTACTTC.

This clonotype was detected only a few times. The chain joins TRBV4-2 to TRBJ2-2; D unclear. The CDR3 loop spans 16 amino acids. Between the trimmed V and J ends, which lost 0 bases and 2 bases, there was a span of 10 bases. Germline loops: CDR1 LGHNA, CDR2 YNFKEQ. CDR3 sequence reads: CASSQDRTLNTGELFF. The CDR3 DNA is TGTGCCAGCAGCCAAGATCGAACACTTAACACCGGGGAGCTGTTTTTT.

The V and J genes are TRBV10-3 and TRBJ1-6; possible D gene TRBD1, 5 bases. The germline gives CDR1 ENHRY, CDR2 SYGVKD. V lost 10 bases and J 9 bases, leaving 19 bases between the germline ends. The CDR3 has 14 amino acids. The CDR3 is CATRSGTSSSPLHF. The DNA for the CDR3 is TGTGCCACGAGGTCCGGGACTTCGAGTTCACCCCTCCACTTT.

The chain is built from TRBV5-1 and TRBJ1-1; no definite D call. The CDR3 covers 15 residues. Germline loops: CDR1 SGHRS, CDR2 YFSETQ. V gave up 0 bases and J gave up 4 bases, with 13 bases separating them. Here the CDR3 DNA reads TGCGCCAGCAGCTTGGTCCCGGGTTCGCCCACTGAAGCTTTCTTT. Residues: CASSLVPGSPTEAFF. The variable domain in full, with the rest retrieved from reference TRBV5-1 and TRBJ1-1, is KAGVTQTPRYLIKTRGQQVTLSCSPISGHRSVSWYQQTPGQGLQFLFEYFSETQRNKGNFPGRFSGRQFSNSRSEMNVSTLELGDSALYLCASSLVPGSPTEAFFGQGTRLTVV.

This clonotype was seen a handful of times. The chain is built from TRBV5-1 and TRBJ2-5, with D possibly matching TRBD1 (5 bases). Germline loops: CDR1 SGHRS, CDR2 YFSETQ. The length of the CDR3 is 14 residues. V lost 4 bases and J lost 1, with 11 bases in between. CDR3 amino acids: CASSLGHGQETQYF. As DNA, the CDR3 is TGCGCCAGCAGCCTAGGACACGGCCAAGAGACCCAGTACTTC.

V gene TRBV7-2 combines with J gene TRBJ1-3; D ambiguous. This CDR3 is 16 amino acids long. V was pared by 1 base and J by 4 bases, with 14 bases between. CDR1 is SGHTA, CDR2 FQGNSA, per germline. The CDR3 DNA is TGTGCCAGCAGCTTAGGATGGTTTACGGGCGGAAACACCATATATTTT. Its protein is CASSLGWFTGGNTIYF.

This clonotype was seen a handful of times. This rearrangement joins TRBV20-1 to TRBJ2-1; no reliable D call. The germline gives CDR1 DFQATT, CDR2 SNEGSKA (reference sequence). The V end was cut by 6 bases, the J end by 0 bases, with 15 bases between. This CDR3 comprises 15 residues. CDR3 protein: CSAASTESSYNEQFF. The CDR3 DNA reads as TGCAGTGCGGCCTCAACGGAGAGCTCCTACAATGAGCAGTTCTTC.

This chain links TRBV30 with TRBJ2-3, with 10 bases aligning to TRBD2. This CDR3 comprises 15 residues. The V segment lost 2 bases and the J segment 2 bases; nucleotides outside the gene matches: 4. Germline values: CDR1 GTSNPN, CDR2 SVGIG (reference sequence). The chain's CDR3 is CAWSSLAGPTDTQYF. In DNA form, the CDR3 reads TGTGCCTGGAGTTCACTAGCGGGGCCCACAGATACGCAGTATTTT.

This clonotype has more than one count but fewer than ten. This sequence joins TRBV7-2 and TRBJ2-7; 11 positions match TRBD2. V was clipped by 6 bases and J by 0 bases; unmatched bases: 1. CDR3 length: 14 amino acids. CDR1 SGHTA and CDR2 FQGNSA come from the germline V gene. This chain's CDR3 is CASRTSGSSYEQYV. CDR3 in DNA: TGTGCCAGCAGAACTAGCGGGAGCTCCTACGAGCAGTACGTC.

J is TRBJ1-2 and V is TRBV25-1, with D perhaps matching TRBD1 (5 bases). V shed 2 bases and J shed 2 bases, with 12 bases lying between them. Germline-derived CDR1 and CDR2 are MGHDK and SYGVNS. The CDR3 is 15 amino acids. This CDR3 is CASSEGGGRNYGYTF. In DNA, the CDR3 is TGTGCCAGCAGTGAAGGGGGGGGACGGAACTATGGCTACACCTTC.

As DNA, the CDR3 is TGTGCCAGCAGTTCCCGGCCCGGGACAGGGAAAGAGACCCAGTACTTC. Amino acids: CASSSRPGTGKETQYF. The chain recombines TRBV12-3 or TRBV12-4 with TRBJ2-5; 9 bases map to TRBD1. The CDR3 has 16 residues. V gave up 4 bases and J gave up 3 bases; unmatched junction bases: 9.

The sample holds a few counts of this clonotype. The rearrangement uses TRBV3-1 and TRBJ2-1; D is possibly TRBD2 (5 bases). The CDR3 runs to 16 residues. CDR1 is LGHDT, CDR2 YNNKEL, per germline (reference sequence). Trimming took off 0 bases at V and 3 bases at J, with 12 bases between the two ends. The CDR3 nucleotides read TGTGCCAGCAGCCAAGATCTGAGCGGAGGCTACAATGAGCAGTTCTTC. Protein: CASSQDLSGGYNEQFF.

In its sample, this clonotype was seen a few times. This sequence joins TRBV2 and TRBJ2-1, with no clear D. The germline V gene has CDR1 SNHLY and CDR2 FYNNEI. This CDR3 has 14 amino acids. Deletions cut 3 bases from V and 1 base from J, with 7 bases between. This CDR3 is CASSDFRSYNEQFF. The CDR3 coding sequence is TGTGCCAGCAGTGACTTTAGGTCCTACAATGAGCAGTTCTTC.

This clonotype was seen repeatedly, ten times or more. This chain uses TRBV6-5 with TRBJ1-2; TRBD1 matches at 9 bases. The CDR3 is 14 amino acids. V shed 4 bases and J 6 bases; nucleotides not matched to a gene: 6. Germline V CDR1 and CDR2: MNHEY, SVGAGI. The CDR3 DNA is TGTGCCAGCAGTTCGAACAGGGGGCTCGATGGCTACACCTTC. Protein sequence: CASSSNRGLDGYTF.

This clonotype has a handful of counts. This sequence joins TRBV9 and TRBJ2-5; 9 nucleotides line up with TRBD2. The CDR3 runs to 17 residues. V lost 3 bases and J lost 5; bases outside the gene matches: 14. The V gene's germline CDR1 is SGDLS and CDR2 YYNGEE. The CDR3 DNA follows: TGTGCCAGCAGCGGTGGGGGCTTCGGCGGGAGGGCGGAGACCCAGTACTTC. This sequence encodes CASSGGGFGGRAETQYF. Combining the CDR3 with reference TRBV9 and TRBJ2-5 gives the whole variable domain DSGVTQTPKHLITATGQRVTLRCSPRSGDLSVYWYQQSLDQGLQFLIQYYNGEERAKGNILERFSAQQFPDLHSELNLSSLELGDSALYFCASSGGGFGGRAETQYFGPGTRLLVL.

The J gene is TRBJ1-2, the V gene TRBV20-1, with TRBD1 matching 8 bases. With 7 bases clipped from V and 3 bases from J, the junction kept 7 bases outside the gene matches. The CDR3 totals 13 residues. CDR1 and CDR2 (germline): DFQATT, SNEGSKA (reference sequence). CDR3 loop: CSGAGGLDYGYTF. DNA of the CDR3: TGCAGTGGCGCAGGGGGCTTGGACTATGGCTACACCTTC.

J is TRBJ1-5 and V is TRBV19; D is unresolved. CDR1 is LNHDA and CDR2 is SQIVND in the germline V gene (reference sequence). Trimming took 6 bases from V and 11 from J, leaving 11 bases between them. The CDR3 runs 11 residues. Here the CDR3 reads CASSSGGSQHF. CDR3 in DNA: TGTGCCAGTAGCTCCGGAGGGTCCCAGCATTTT.

The chain joins TRBV6-7 to TRBJ1-1; tentative D call: TRBD1 (6 bases). TRBV6-7 is noted as an ORF with a role that remains uncertain. V lost 3 bases and J 6 bases, leaving 20 bases between the germline ends. There are 16 residues in the CDR3. The chain's CDR3 is CASSYHDKQGISEAFF. The CDR3 DNA reads as TGTGCCAGCAGTTATCACGACAAACAGGGAATCTCTGAAGCTTTCTTT.

This chain's CDR3 is CASSLGAGRTDTQYF. The CDR3 coding sequence is TGTGCCAGCAGCTTGGGGGCGGGCCGCACAGATACGCAGTATTTT. This rearrangement joins TRBV5-6 to TRBJ2-3, with a tentative D call TRBD2 (5 bases). Trimming pared 0 bases from V and 1 base from J, leaving 9 bases between. The CDR3 has 15 amino acids. Per germline, CDR1 SGHDT and CDR2 YYEEEE.

The gene calls are TRBV4-1 and TRBJ1-4; 10 bases fit TRBD1. The CDR3 runs to 15 residues. The junction had 6 bases not matched to a gene; V was cut back by 5 bases and J by 6 bases. CDR1 MGHRA and CDR2 YSYEKL come from the germline V gene. The CDR3 spells CASSAPGTGDEKLFF. CDR3 DNA: TGCGCCAGCAGCGCACCCGGGACAGGGGATGAAAAACTGTTTTTT.

This clonotype was detected only once. This sequence may be a read error, since a much larger clone differs from it by one base. It is likely a read error, because the conserved phenylalanine at the end of the CDR3 is missing. The limits of the CDR3 on the DNA are not certain, so only TCRdb's listed CDR3 is given. The V call is TRBV27, the J call TRBJ1-1; the table's D call, TRBD1, was not checked against the DNA. Germline V CDR1 and CDR2: MNHEY, SMNVEV (reference sequence). The CDR3 sequence runs 10 residues, both termini included. The chain's CDR3 is CASSPLSPCV.

In this sample, this clonotype turned up many times. The rearrangement links TRBV4-1 to TRBJ1-3, with a tentative D call TRBD1 (5 bases). Germline values: CDR1 MGHRA, CDR2 YSYEKL. V gave up 0 bases and J gave up 2 bases, with 14 bases separating them. The CDR3 has 17 residues. CDR3 in DNA: TGCGCCAGCAGCCAAGAACGGCGGACAACTGCTGGAAACACCATATATTTT. The encoded protein is CASSQERRTTAGNTIYF.

This clonotype was observed a few times. V gene TRBV29-1 combines with J gene TRBJ2-3; D uncertain. Germline V lookup: CDR1 SQVTM, CDR2 ANQGSEA. The CDR3 runs 14 residues. Trimming took 6 bases from V and 3 from J, leaving 16 bases between them. The CDR3 is CSVVTPSRTDTQYF. In DNA, the CDR3 is TGCAGCGTGGTGACCCCGTCAAGAACAGATACGCAGTATTTT.

The J gene is TRBJ2-4, the V gene TRBV2; 16 bases align to TRBD2. Germline CDR1 reads SNHLY; CDR2 reads FYNNEI. The CDR3 runs to 16 residues. The junction had 2 bases not matched to a gene; V was cut back by 8 bases and J by 1 base. CDR3 in DNA: TGTGCCAGCGGGACTAGCGGGGGGGCGGCCAAAAACATTCAGTACTTC. Translating gives CASGTSGGAAKNIQYF.

Of note for this clonotype: Given a much more abundant clone one base away, this may be a read error. The chain has TRBV12-3 or TRBV12-4 and TRBJ1-5; 10 bases match TRBD1. This CDR3 is built from 14 residues. CDR3: CASSTTGGFQSQHF. As DNA, the CDR3 is TGTGCCAGCAGCACGACAGGGGGCTTTCAGTCCCAGCATTTT.